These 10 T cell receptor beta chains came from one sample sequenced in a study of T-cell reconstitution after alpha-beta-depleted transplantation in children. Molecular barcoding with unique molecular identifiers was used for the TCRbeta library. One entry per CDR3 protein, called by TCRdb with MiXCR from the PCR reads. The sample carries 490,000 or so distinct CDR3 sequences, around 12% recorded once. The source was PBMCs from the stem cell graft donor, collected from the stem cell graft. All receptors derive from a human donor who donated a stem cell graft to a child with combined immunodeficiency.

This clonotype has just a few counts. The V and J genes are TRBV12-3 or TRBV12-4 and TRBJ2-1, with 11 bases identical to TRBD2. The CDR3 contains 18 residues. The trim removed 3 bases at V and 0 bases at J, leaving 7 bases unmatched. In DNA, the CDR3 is TGTGCCAGCAGTTTCCCGGGACTAGCGGACAACTCCTACAATGAGCAGTTCTTC. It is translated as CASSFPGLADNSYNEQFF.

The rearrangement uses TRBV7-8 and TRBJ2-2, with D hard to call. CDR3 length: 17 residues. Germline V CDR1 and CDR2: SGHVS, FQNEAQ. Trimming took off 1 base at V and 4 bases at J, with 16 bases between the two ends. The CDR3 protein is CASSLGRGLALTGELFF. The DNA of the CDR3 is TGTGCCAGCAGCTTAGGGCGAGGTCTTGCGCTCACCGGGGAGCTGTTTTTT.

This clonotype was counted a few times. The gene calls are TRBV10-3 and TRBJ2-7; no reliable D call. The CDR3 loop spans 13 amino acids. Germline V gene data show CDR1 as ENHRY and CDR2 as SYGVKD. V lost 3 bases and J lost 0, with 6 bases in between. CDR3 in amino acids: CAISDPSSYEQYF. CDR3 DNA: TGTGCCATCAGTGACCCTAGCTCCTACGAGCAGTACTTC.

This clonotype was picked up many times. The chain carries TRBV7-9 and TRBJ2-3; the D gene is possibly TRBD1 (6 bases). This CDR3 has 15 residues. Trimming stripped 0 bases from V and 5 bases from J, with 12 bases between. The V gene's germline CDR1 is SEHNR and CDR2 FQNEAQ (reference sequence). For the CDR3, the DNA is TGTGCCAGCAGCTTAGCTGTCTTACAGGGAGATACGCAGTATTTT. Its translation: CASSLAVLQGDTQYF.

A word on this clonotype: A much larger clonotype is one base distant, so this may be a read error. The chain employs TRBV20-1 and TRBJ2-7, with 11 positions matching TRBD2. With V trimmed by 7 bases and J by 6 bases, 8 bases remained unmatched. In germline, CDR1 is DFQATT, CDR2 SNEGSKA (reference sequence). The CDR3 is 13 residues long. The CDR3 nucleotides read TGCAGTGTTCTAGCGGGGGGAACCTGCGAGCAGTACTTC. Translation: CSVLAGGTCEQYF.

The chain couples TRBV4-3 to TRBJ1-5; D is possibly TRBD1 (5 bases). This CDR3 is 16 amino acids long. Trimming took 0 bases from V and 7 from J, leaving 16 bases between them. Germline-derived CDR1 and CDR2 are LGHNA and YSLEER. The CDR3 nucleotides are TGCGCCAGCAGCCAAGAGTTACTGCGGGGGGAGCAGCCCCAGCATTTT. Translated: CASSQELLRGEQPQHF.

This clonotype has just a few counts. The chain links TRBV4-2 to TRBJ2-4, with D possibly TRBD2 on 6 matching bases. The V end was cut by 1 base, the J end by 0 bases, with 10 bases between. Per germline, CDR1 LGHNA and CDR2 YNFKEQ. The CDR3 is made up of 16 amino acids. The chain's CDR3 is CASSQVGRGAKNIQYF. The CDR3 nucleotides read TGTGCCAGCAGCCAAGTCGGGCGGGGAGCCAAAAACATTCAGTACTTC.

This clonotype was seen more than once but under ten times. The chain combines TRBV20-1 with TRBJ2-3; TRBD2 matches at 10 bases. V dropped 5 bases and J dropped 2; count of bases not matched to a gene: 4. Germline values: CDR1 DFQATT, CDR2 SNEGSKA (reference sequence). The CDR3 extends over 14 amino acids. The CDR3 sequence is CSARTSGNTDTQYF. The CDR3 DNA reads TGCAGTGCTCGGACTAGCGGAAACACAGATACGCAGTATTTT.

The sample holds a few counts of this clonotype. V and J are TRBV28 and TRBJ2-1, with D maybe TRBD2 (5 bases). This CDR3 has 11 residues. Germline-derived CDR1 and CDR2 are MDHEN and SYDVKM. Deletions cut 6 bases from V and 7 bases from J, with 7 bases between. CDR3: CASRRVNEQFF. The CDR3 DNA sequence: TGTGCCAGCAGGAGGGTGAATGAGCAGTTCTTC.

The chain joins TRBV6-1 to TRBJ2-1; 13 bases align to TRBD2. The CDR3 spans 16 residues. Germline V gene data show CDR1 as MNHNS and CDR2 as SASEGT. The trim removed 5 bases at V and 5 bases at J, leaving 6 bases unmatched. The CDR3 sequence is CASSRGGLAGNNEQFF. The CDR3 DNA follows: TGTGCCAGCAGTAGGGGGGGACTAGCGGGGAACAATGAGCAGTTCTTC.